The next 27 T cell receptor beta chains were all read from a single sample in a study of shared T cell receptors in the human thymus. The data were produced by immunoSEQ multiplex PCR, yet TCRdb's version contains in-frame clones alone and is incomplete. The table lists fewer than 700,000 clones, over 75% of them singletons. This sample also belongs to another study, concerning human thymus T cells.

Sequencing was performed on thymocytes. These receptors originate from a boy in the first two years of life with a congenital heart defect.

The J gene is TRBJ1-2, the V gene TRBV18, with TRBD1 identical over 7 bases. The CDR3 is 14 amino acids. With 1 base clipped from V and 4 bases from J, the junction kept 3 bases outside the gene matches. CDR1 is KGHSH and CDR2 is LQKENI in the germline V gene. The CDR3 here is CASSPRDSLYGYTF. The CDR3 nucleotides are TGTGCCAGCTCACCACGGGACAGCCTCTATGGCTACACCTTC.

The V call is TRBV5-4, the J call TRBJ2-1; the match to TRBD1 covers 9 bases. Germline V gene lookup returns CDR1 SGHNT and CDR2 YYREEE (reference sequence). V lost 0 bases to trimming and J lost 8 bases; unmatched junction nucleotides: 3. The CDR3 is 14 amino acids. CDR3 sequence (DNA): TGTGCCAGCAGCTTGGATCGGACAGGGGATGAGCAGTTCTTC. This codes for CASSLDRTGDEQFF.

This chain links TRBV5-5 with TRBJ2-7; 12 bases line up with TRBD2. V was clipped by 2 bases and J by 4 bases; unmatched bases: 13. The germline V gene encodes CDR1 SGHKS and CDR2 YYEKEE (reference sequence). This CDR3 region has 18 residues. The CDR3 protein is CASSFQGLLAGGVYEQYF. In nucleotides, the CDR3 is TGTGCCAGCAGCTTCCAGGGTTTACTAGCGGGAGGAGTTTACGAGCAGTACTTC.

The CDR3 loop reads CASSPSGSGREERSYEQYF. Here the CDR3 DNA reads TGTGCCAGCAGCCCCTCAGGGTCCGGGCGGGAGGAGAGGTCCTACGAGCAGTACTTC. The chain employs TRBV5-4 and TRBJ2-7; TRBD2 agrees at 8 bases. Germline CDR1 and CDR2: SGHNT and YYREEE (reference sequence). CDR3 length: 19 residues. V dropped 4 bases and J dropped 1; count of bases not matched to a gene: 19. Looking up the rest from reference TRBV5-4 and TRBJ2-7 gives the full variable domain: ETGVTQSPTHLIKTRGQQVTLRCSSQSGHNTVSWYQQALGQGPQFIFQYYREEENGRGNFPPRFSGLQFPNYSSELNVNALELDDSALYLCASSPSGSGREERSYEQYFGPGTRLTVT.

V and J are TRBV19 and TRBJ2-1; D may be TRBD2 (7 bases). CDR3 length equals 17 residues. Germline V gene data show CDR1 as LNHDA and CDR2 as SQIVND (reference sequence). V was clipped by 3 bases and J by 7 bases, with 22 bases between them. The CDR3 bases are TGTGCCAGTAGTATTTGGCCATGCGGGGGCGAAATGAATGAGCAGTTCTTC. This codes for CASSIWPCGGEMNEQFF.

The chain is built from TRBV27 and TRBJ2-7; no firm D call. Trimming cost V 0 bases and J 0 bases, with 9 bases left between them. Germline values: CDR1 MNHEY, CDR2 SMNVEV (reference sequence). The CDR3 length is 15 residues. The CDR3 region is CASSLSPQDSYEQYF. The CDR3 DNA sequence: TGTGCCAGCAGTTTATCCCCCCAGGACTCCTACGAGCAGTACTTC.

The chain is built from TRBV5-1 and TRBJ2-1; maybe TRBD2 (5 bases). The CDR3 extends over 11 amino acids. V lost 2 bases and J lost 13, with 10 bases in between. CDR1 SGHRS and CDR2 YFSETQ come from the germline V gene. The CDR3 loop reads CASSFSALQFF. The CDR3 nucleotides read TGCGCCAGCAGCTTTAGCGCCCTACAGTTCTTC.

The chain carries TRBV19 and TRBJ1-2, with 10 bases identical to TRBD1. The CDR3 runs to 18 residues. V was pared by 3 bases and J by 3 bases, with 13 bases of the junction left unmatched. Looked up from germline, CDR1 is LNHDA and CDR2 is SQIVND (reference sequence). The CDR3 protein is CASSILRRDRGDDYGYTF. The CDR3 DNA is TGTGCCAGTAGTATCCTTCGTCGGGACAGGGGAGATGACTATGGCTACACCTTC.

This rearrangement joins TRBV30 to TRBJ2-3; D ambiguous. The CDR3 has 10 residues. V gave up 1 base and J gave up 8 bases, with 4 bases separating them. The germline CDR1 and CDR2 sequences are GTSNPN and SVGIG (reference sequence). The CDR3 DNA follows: TGTGCCTGGAGTGGAGGTACGCAGTATTTT. It codes for CAWSGGTQYF.

The chain links TRBV4-3 to TRBJ2-1; D ambiguous. V was cut by 4 bases and J by 8 bases, with 18 bases left in between. From germline, CDR1 is LGHNA and CDR2 YSLEER. The CDR3 length is 15 residues. CDR3 sequence: CASSPRYPRIDEQFF. The CDR3 region has the DNA TGCGCCAGCAGCCCAAGATATCCTAGGATCGATGAGCAGTTCTTC.

This chain joins TRBV5-6 and TRBJ2-1; 8 bases are shared with TRBD2. With V trimmed by 1 base and J by 5 bases, 5 bases remained unmatched. There are 15 residues in the CDR3. Germline lookup yields CDR1 SGHDT and CDR2 YYEEEE. The CDR3 here is CASSLHTSGDNEQFF. The CDR3 DNA follows: TGTGCCAGCAGCTTGCACACTAGCGGAGACAATGAGCAGTTCTTC.

The V and J genes are TRBV9 and TRBJ2-1, with 11 bases that match TRBD2. Germline V CDR1 and CDR2: SGDLS, YYNGEE. The length of the CDR3 is 16 residues. V gave up 4 bases and J gave up 12 bases; unmatched junction bases: 15. For the CDR3, the DNA is TGTGCCAGCAGCACCCAGACTAGCGGGACGCTTTTGGTGCAGTTCTTC. Translation gives CASSTQTSGTLLVQFF. The variable domain in full, completed from reference TRBV9 and TRBJ2-1, reads DSGVTQTPKHLITATGQRVTLRCSPRSGDLSVYWYQQSLDQGLQFLIQYYNGEERAKGNILERFSAQQFPDLHSELNLSSLELGDSALYFCASSTQTSGTLLVQFFGPGTRLTVL.

The J gene is TRBJ2-7, the V gene TRBV20-1, with a possible D match to TRBD2 (7 bases). The CDR3 covers 11 residues. The V gene lost 6 bases and the J gene lost 6 bases, with 12 bases spanning the gap. The germline gives CDR1 DFQATT, CDR2 SNEGSKA (reference sequence). The CDR3 is CSADRGAEQYF. CDR3 in DNA: TGCAGTGCCGACCGGGGGGCCGAGCAGTACTTC.

This rearrangement joins TRBV27 to TRBJ1-1, with D hard to call. Looked up from germline, CDR1 is MNHEY and CDR2 is SMNVEV (reference sequence). This CDR3 spans 14 amino acids. V was trimmed by 5 bases and J by 4 bases, leaving 14 bases between them. This CDR3 reads CASSDLGGGTEAFF. In nucleotides, the CDR3 is TGTGCCAGCAGTGACCTAGGTGGTGGCACTGAAGCTTTCTTT.

This sequence joins TRBV5-5 and TRBJ2-5; the match to TRBD2 covers 13 bases. V lost 4 bases to trimming and J lost 7 bases; unmatched junction nucleotides: 10. Germline V lookup: CDR1 SGHKS, CDR2 YYEKEE (reference sequence). CDR3 length equals 16 residues. In DNA form, the CDR3 reads TGTGCCAGCAGCGGAGCAGGACTAGCGGGAGTGGGGACCCAGTACTTC. This encodes CASSGAGLAGVGTQYF.

The chain has TRBV6-1 and TRBJ1-1, with D unclear. The CDR3 runs to 14 residues. Germline loops: CDR1 MNHNS, CDR2 SASEGT. Trimming took off 2 bases at V and 7 bases at J, with 14 bases between the two ends. The CDR3 DNA reads as TGTGCCAGCAGTGAAATCGGGGAGTATGGTGAAGCTTTCTTT. Translating gives CASSEIGEYGEAFF.

The V gene is TRBV2, the J gene TRBJ2-7; 8 bases align to TRBD1. This CDR3 comprises 13 residues. CDR1 and CDR2 from the germline V gene are SNHLY and FYNNEI. J lost 3 bases, V lost 6 bases, and 4 bases had no gene match. In DNA, the CDR3 is TGTGCCAGCAGCCCTGACAGGGGCTACGAGCAGTACTTC. Translation gives CASSPDRGYEQYF.

This chain uses TRBV28 with TRBJ2-1; 12 bases fit TRBD2. The germline V gene encodes CDR1 MDHEN and CDR2 SYDVKM. With 2 bases clipped from V and 2 bases from J, the junction kept 13 bases outside the gene matches. The CDR3 covers 20 residues. As DNA, the CDR3 is TGTGCCAGCAGTTTACTGGTGGCTAGCGGGAGGGCAGAGCCCTACAATGAGCAGTTCTTC. Protein: CASSLLVASGRAEPYNEQFF. The whole variable domain, remainder taken from reference TRBV28 and TRBJ2-1, is DVKVTQSSRYLVKRTGEKVFLECVQDMDHENMFWYRQDPGLGLRLIYFSYDVKMKEKGDIPEGYSVSREKKERFSLILESASTNQTSMYLCASSLLVASGRAEPYNEQFFGPGTRLTVL.

The rearrangement links TRBV7-9 to TRBJ2-7; tentatively, D is TRBD1 (5 bases). Germline CDR1 and CDR2: SEHNR and FQNEAQ (reference sequence). This CDR3 is 15 amino acids long. V lost 7 bases and J lost 4, with 20 bases in between. DNA of the CDR3: TGTGCCAGCACCACGTGGGGCCCTAGGGCTTACGAGCAGTACTTC. Translating it yields CASTTWGPRAYEQYF.

This clone was detected only once. The rearrangement joins TRBV14 to TRBJ2-7; TRBD2 agrees at 12 bases. The CDR3 has 18 amino acids. The J segment lost 7 bases and the V segment lost 0 bases, leaving 13 bases of the junction unmatched. Germline CDR1 is SGHDN and CDR2 is FVKESK. CDR3 sequence (DNA): TGTGCCAGCAGCCAAGATCTTAGAAAGCTAGCGGGAGGGGAGGAGCAGTACTTC. Translated, it gives CASSQDLRKLAGGEEQYF.

This rearrangement joins TRBV19 to TRBJ1-1; TRBD1 agrees at 8 bases. Per the germline V gene, CDR1 is LNHDA and CDR2 is SQIVND (reference sequence). CDR3 size: 13 residues. The trim removed 6 bases at V and 2 bases at J, leaving 2 bases unmatched. CDR3 DNA: TGTGCCAGTAGGGACAGGGACAACACTGAAGCTTTCTTT. Amino acid sequence: CASRDRDNTEAFF.

The chain is built from TRBV11-3 and TRBJ2-7; 7 positions match TRBD2. After removal of 8 bases from V and 6 bases from J, the junction contained 10 bases not matched to a gene. From germline, CDR1 is SGHNT and CDR2 YENEEA. The CDR3 has 13 residues. This CDR3 reads CASLRGRGGEQYF. The CDR3 bases are TGTGCCAGCCTTCGGGGGAGGGGAGGCGAGCAGTACTTC.

The chain employs TRBV18 and TRBJ1-1, with 7 bases matching TRBD1. The J segment lost 5 bases and the V segment lost 3 bases, leaving 9 bases of the junction unmatched. The germline V gene has CDR1 KGHSH and CDR2 LQKENI. The length of the CDR3 is 15 residues. The CDR3 is CASSPATGRWTEAFF. The CDR3 nucleotides read TGTGCCAGCTCACCCGCGACAGGGAGGTGGACTGAAGCTTTCTTT.

This clone appeared a single time. This chain links TRBV11-2 with TRBJ1-2, with D possibly matching TRBD1 (6 bases). Trimming cost V 4 bases and J 0 bases, with 9 bases left between them. CDR3 length: 14 residues. The germline V gene encodes CDR1 SGHAT and CDR2 FQNNGV. CDR3 bases: TGTGCCAGCAGCTCGGACAGTCCTAACTATGGCTACACCTTC. Translated: CASSSDSPNYGYTF.

DNA of the CDR3: TGTGCCAGCAGCTTATGTGGACAGCGGGATTACAATGAGCAGTTCTTC. Translation gives CASSLCGQRDYNEQFF. The chain couples TRBV5-4 to TRBJ2-1, with D possibly matching TRBD2 (7 bases). The germline V gene encodes CDR1 SGHNT and CDR2 YYREEE (reference sequence). The V gene lost 2 bases and the J gene lost 4 bases, with 16 bases spanning the gap. The CDR3 extends over 16 amino acids.

The rearrangement uses TRBV10-3 and TRBJ2-3, with D possibly TRBD2 on 7 matching bases. The CDR3 runs to 15 residues. The V and J ends lost 0 bases and 5 bases respectively, with 12 bases between them. Germline-derived CDR1 and CDR2 are ENHRY and SYGVKD. In DNA, the CDR3 is TGTGCCATCAGTGAGTCGGGAGGGGGACAAGATACGCAGTATTTT. It is translated as CAISESGGGQDTQYF.

The chain carries TRBV6-1 and TRBJ1-2; 8 bases fit TRBD1. The CDR3 has 15 residues. Trimming cost V 3 bases and J 1 base; bases outside gene matches: 4. CDR1 is MNHNS, CDR2 SASEGT, per germline. CDR3: CASSETDRDNYGYTF. CDR3 nucleotide sequence: TGTGCCAGCAGTGAGACGGACAGGGATAACTATGGCTACACCTTC.